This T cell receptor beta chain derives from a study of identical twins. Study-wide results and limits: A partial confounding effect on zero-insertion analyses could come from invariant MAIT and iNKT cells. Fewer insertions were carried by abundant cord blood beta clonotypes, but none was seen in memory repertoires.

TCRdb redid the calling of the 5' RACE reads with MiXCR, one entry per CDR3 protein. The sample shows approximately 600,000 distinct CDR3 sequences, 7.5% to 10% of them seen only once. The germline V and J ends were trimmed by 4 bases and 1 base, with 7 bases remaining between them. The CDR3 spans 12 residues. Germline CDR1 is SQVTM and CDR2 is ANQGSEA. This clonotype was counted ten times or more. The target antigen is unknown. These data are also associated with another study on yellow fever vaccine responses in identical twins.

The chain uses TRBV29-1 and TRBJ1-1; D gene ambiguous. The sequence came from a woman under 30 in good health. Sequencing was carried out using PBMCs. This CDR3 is CSVVSANTEAFF. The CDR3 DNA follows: TGCAGCGTTGTATCGGCGAACACTGAAGCTTTCTTT. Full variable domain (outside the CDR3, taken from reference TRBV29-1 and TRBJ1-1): SAVISQKPSRDICQRGTSLTIQCQVDSQVTMMFWYRQQPGQSLTLIATANQGSEATYESGFVIDKFPISRPNLTFSTLTVSNMSPEDSSIYLCSVVSANTEAFFGQGTRLTVV.